A single sample gave rise to the 28 T cell receptor beta chains below, sequenced in a study of OX40 agonist ivuxolimab in advanced cancers. Generated by immunoSEQ multiplex PCR, the TCRdb table keeps only in-frame clones and is missing some. The table includes about 15,000 clones, 80% to 90% detected once. Sequences were derived from CD4+ or CD8+ T cells sorted from blood, sampled in a trial of the OX40 agonist ivuxolimab. The origin of the receptors is an adult with an advanced solid tumor such as melanoma, head and neck, liver or kidney cancer.

V is TRBV28 and J is TRBJ2-4; weak D call: TRBD2 (7 bases). Germline loops: CDR1 MDHEN, CDR2 SYDVKM. V gave up 5 bases and J gave up 2 bases, with 16 bases separating them. The CDR3 spans 16 residues. CDR3 bases: TGTGCCAGCAGTCCCCGGGGAGGGGGTCCCAAAAACATTCAGTACTTC. Encoded protein: CASSPRGGGPKNIQYF.

The chain has TRBV4-2 and TRBJ2-7, with 8 bases that match TRBD2. The J segment lost 3 bases and the V segment lost 4 bases, leaving 2 bases of the junction unmatched. This CDR3 contains 13 residues. Germline V gene data show CDR1 as LGHNA and CDR2 as YNFKEQ. The CDR3 region is CASSPTSDYEQYF. The CDR3 DNA reads as TGTGCCAGCAGCCCGACTAGCGACTACGAGCAGTACTTC.

The rearrangement links TRBV7-7 to TRBJ2-7, with D possibly TRBD2 on 6 matching bases. V was trimmed by 6 bases and J by 1 base, leaving 10 bases between them. Germline values: CDR1 SSHAT, CDR2 FNYEAQ (reference sequence). The CDR3 has 13 residues. CDR3 sequence (DNA): TGTGCCAGCAGTTGGGGGACTTCCTACGAGCAGTACTTC. Translating it yields CASSWGTSYEQYF.

V gene TRBV10-1 combines with J gene TRBJ2-2; the D call may be TRBD1 or TRBD2 (5 bases each). Germline assignment: CDR1 WNHNN and CDR2 SYGVQD (reference sequence). The CDR3 is 17 amino acids. V lost 2 bases and J lost 0, with 13 bases in between. The CDR3 protein is CASSEVGVSTNTGELFF. DNA of the CDR3: TGCGCCAGCAGTGAGGTGGGGGTTTCGACGAACACCGGGGAGCTGTTTTTT.

There are a few counts of this clone. The V gene is TRBV5-6, the J gene TRBJ2-3; unclear D gene. CDR1 is SGHDT and CDR2 is YYEEEE in the germline V gene. The CDR3 covers 15 residues. V was cut by 4 bases and J by 1 base, with 13 bases left in between. CDR3 in amino acids: CASSTTVFRTDTQYF. The CDR3 bases are TGTGCCAGCAGCACCACCGTCTTTCGCACAGATACGCAGTATTTT.

The chain combines TRBV4-2 with TRBJ1-5; D perhaps matches TRBD1 (6 bases). V was trimmed by 1 base and J by 5 bases, leaving 15 bases between them. Per the germline V gene, CDR1 is LGHNA and CDR2 is YNFKEQ. The length of the CDR3 is 16 residues. The CDR3 loop reads CASSQAEWAGDQPQHF. The CDR3 bases are TGTGCCAGCAGCCAAGCCGAGTGGGCAGGGGATCAGCCCCAGCATTTT.

This chain joins TRBV29-1 and TRBJ2-1; 8 bases match TRBD2. V was pared by 7 bases and J by 7 bases, with 15 bases of the junction left unmatched. CDR1 SQVTM and CDR2 ANQGSEA come from the germline V gene. The CDR3 spans 15 residues. The CDR3 protein is CSASGAGAPRNEQFF. The DNA for the CDR3 is TGCAGCGCCTCTGGAGCGGGGGCCCCGAGGAATGAGCAGTTCTTC.

The CDR3, as DNA: TGTGCCACCAGCAGAGATCCCAAAGTTCTCGGCAATCAGCCCCAGCATTTT. Translating it yields CATSRDPKVLGNQPQHF. The V call is TRBV15, the J call TRBJ1-5, with D unresolved. Trimming removed 0 bases from V and 2 bases from J, with 14 bases in between. This CDR3 region has 17 residues. Germline-derived CDR1 and CDR2 are LNHNV and YYDKDF (reference sequence).

The chain has TRBV7-3 and TRBJ2-7, with D possibly TRBD2 on 6 matching bases. The CDR3 loop spans 15 amino acids. Trimming stripped 5 bases from V and 2 bases from J, with 16 bases between. Germline V CDR1 and CDR2: SGHTA, FQGTGA. CDR3 bases: TGTGCCAGCAGCCCGCTCGGGGGTTCCGCCTACGAGCAGTACTTC. Its translation is CASSPLGGSAYEQYF.

This chain links TRBV7-9 with TRBJ2-4; D unresolved. Germline CDR1 SEHNR, CDR2 FQNEAQ (reference sequence). V dropped 4 bases and J dropped 0 bases, with 13 bases sitting between them. This CDR3 contains 16 residues. CDR3 DNA sequence: TGTGCCAGCAGCTCCCATTATCCGAGAGCCAAAAACATTCAGTACTTC. Protein: CASSSHYPRAKNIQYF.

This chain joins TRBV19 and TRBJ2-2; 7 nucleotides match TRBD2. V lost 3 bases, J lost 3 bases, and 4 bases stayed unmatched. In germline, CDR1 is LNHDA, CDR2 SQIVND (reference sequence). There are 15 residues in the CDR3. The CDR3 sequence is CASSILGGDTGELFF. As DNA, the CDR3 is TGTGCCAGTAGTATTTTGGGAGGGGACACCGGGGAGCTGTTTTTT.

Only one count was recorded for this clone. The V call is TRBV2, the J call TRBJ2-7; D is uncertain. CDR3 length: 14 residues. Germline CDR1 and CDR2: SNHLY and FYNNEI. V lost 8 bases to trimming and J lost 2 bases, with 16 bases between them. CDR3 DNA: TGTGCCAGCCATTTAGGGTCTGGGGCCTACGAGCAGTACTTC. It yields the protein CASHLGSGAYEQYF.

V gene TRBV15 combines with J gene TRBJ1-5; 10 bases agree with TRBD1. The CDR3 has 17 residues. The V and J ends lost 0 bases and 2 bases, in that order; junction bases with no gene match: 4. Germline-derived CDR1 and CDR2 are LNHNV and YYDKDF (reference sequence). CDR3 sequence reads: CATSRDRGTGGNQPQHF. The CDR3 DNA follows: TGTGCCACCAGCAGAGATCGGGGGACAGGGGGCAATCAGCCCCAGCATTTT.

This sequence joins TRBV30 and TRBJ2-2; 10 bases line up with TRBD2. J lost 3 bases, V lost 5 bases, and 3 bases had no gene match. CDR1 GTSNPN and CDR2 SVGIG come from the germline V gene (reference sequence). The CDR3 totals 14 residues. In nucleotides, the CDR3 is TGTGCCTGGGACGGACTAGCGGACACCGGGGAGCTGTTTTTT. The encoded protein is CAWDGLADTGELFF.

V and J are TRBV19 and TRBJ2-5, with TRBD2 as a possible D gene (6 bases). Trimming cost V 1 base and J 3 bases, with 12 bases left between them. This CDR3 has 15 residues. CDR1 and CDR2 (germline): LNHDA, SQIVND (reference sequence). In DNA form, the CDR3 reads TGTGCCAGTAGTATAGTGTTGCGGGGCAAAGAGACCCAGTACTTC. Its translation is CASSIVLRGKETQYF.

The J gene is TRBJ2-2, the V gene TRBV5-1, with D unresolved. The length of the CDR3 is 12 residues. Germline V gene lookup returns CDR1 SGHRS and CDR2 YFSETQ. The V gene lost 4 bases and the J gene lost 7 bases, with 8 bases spanning the gap. CDR3 bases: TGCGCCAGCAGCCCCGGCCGCGGGGAGCTGTTTTTT. Protein product: CASSPGRGELFF.

The J gene is TRBJ1-5, the V gene TRBV6-5, with D perhaps TRBD1 (5 bases). The length of the CDR3 is 13 residues. The germline V and J ends were trimmed by 2 bases and 4 bases, with 6 bases remaining between them. Germline CDR1 is MNHEY and CDR2 is SVGAGI. This CDR3 reads CASSYGGNQPQHF. CDR3 nucleotides: TGTGCCAGCAGTTACGGGGGAAATCAGCCCCAGCATTTT.

This chain joins TRBV7-5 and TRBJ1-4; TRBD1, as called in the table, went unchecked against the DNA. TRBV7-5 has pseudogene status. The CDR3 is 16 amino acids. DNA for the CDR3: TGTGCCAGAAGCACTGGGACAGTCTCAACTAATGAAAAACTGTTTTTT. This encodes CARSTGTVSTNEKLFF.

The chain joins TRBV6-4 to TRBJ1-2; 8 bases are shared with TRBD1. Germline V CDR1 and CDR2: MRHNA, SNTAGT. This CDR3 is built from 15 residues. Unmatched junction bases numbered 7, after V lost 0 bases and J lost 7 bases. The CDR3 DNA reads TGTGCCAGCAGTGACTCGACAGGGGCGGCGGGTGGCTACACCTTC. Translating gives CASSDSTGAAGGYTF.

The rearrangement uses TRBV10-1 and TRBJ1-1; D is unclear. Trimming took 5 bases from V and 1 from J, leaving 8 bases between them. CDR1 and CDR2 (germline): WNHNN, SYGVQD (reference sequence). CDR3 length: 13 amino acids. CDR3 DNA: TGCGCCAGCAGTCTCGGGCGGAACACTGAAGCTTTCTTT. Protein: CASSLGRNTEAFF.

J is TRBJ2-5 and V is TRBV2, with 10 bases matching TRBD1. The DNA end lines up better with TRBJ2-7; the J call may be wrong. Germline V gene sequence: CDR1 SNHLY, CDR2 FYNNEI. The CDR3 extends over 14 amino acids. CDR3 sequence (DNA): TGTGCCAGCAAGACAGGGGGCGCCGGATACGAGCAGTACTTC. Amino acid sequence: CASKTGGAGYEQYF.

The sample holds a few counts of this clone. The V gene is TRBV7-3, the J gene TRBJ2-1; TRBD1 agrees at 11 bases. J gave up 0 bases and V 2 bases, and 6 bases lay outside the gene matches. This CDR3 spans 18 amino acids. Germline V gives CDR1 SGHTA, CDR2 FQGTGA. The CDR3 reads CASSLVFGTGGSYNEQFF. The CDR3 coding sequence is TGTGCCAGCAGCTTAGTCTTCGGGACAGGGGGCTCCTACAATGAGCAGTTCTTC.

This clone was picked up a small number of times. V gene TRBV5-3 combines with J gene TRBJ2-2; D is perhaps TRBD1 (6 bases). TRBV5-3 is an ORF; its function is uncertain. The CDR3 loop spans 16 amino acids. Between the trimmed V and J ends, which lost 1 base and 0 bases, there was a span of 10 bases. CDR3: CARSLWGLTNTGELFF. The DNA for the CDR3 is TGTGCCAGAAGCTTGTGGGGGCTCACGAACACCGGGGAGCTGTTTTTT.

This chain connects TRBV5-1 to TRBJ2-1; a possible D gene is TRBD1 (6 bases). CDR1 and CDR2 (germline): SGHRS, YFSETQ. The CDR3 is made up of 11 amino acids. V lost 3 bases and J 10 bases, leaving 8 bases between the germline ends. CDR3 sequence: CASSYGTEQFF. CDR3 nucleotide sequence: TGCGCCAGCAGCTACGGGACAGAGCAGTTCTTC.

This chain connects TRBV19 to TRBJ1-2; possibly TRBD1 for D (5 bases). V was cut by 9 bases and J by 3 bases, with 11 bases left in between. Germline V gene sequence: CDR1 LNHDA, CDR2 SQIVND (reference sequence). The CDR3 sequence is 12 residues long. The CDR3 reads CASQGEDYGYTF. In DNA, the CDR3 is TGTGCCAGCCAAGGGGAAGACTATGGCTACACCTTC. Combining the CDR3 with reference TRBV19 and TRBJ1-2 gives the whole variable domain DGGITQSPKYLFRKEGQNVTLSCEQNLNHDAMYWYRQDPGQGLRLIYYSQIVNDFQKGDIAEGYSVSREKKESFPLTVTSAQKNPTAFYLCASQGEDYGYTFGSGTRLTVV.

V is TRBV4-3 and J is TRBJ2-1; no clear D. Germline V gene lookup returns CDR1 LGHNA and CDR2 YSLEER. The CDR3 extends over 13 amino acids. Trimming removed 4 bases at V and 10 bases at J, with 14 bases between. The CDR3 bases are TGCGCCAGCAGCCTGAGCCCTCGAAGCGAGCAGTTCTTC. Protein sequence: CASSLSPRSEQFF.

The rearrangement joins TRBV9 to TRBJ1-5, with D uncertain. CDR3 length: 15 residues. V was trimmed by 0 bases and J by 4 bases, leaving 11 bases between them. Germline CDR1 is SGDLS and CDR2 is YYNGEE. The CDR3 sequence is CASSVADTPNQPQHF. The CDR3 DNA is TGTGCCAGCAGCGTAGCTGACACACCAAATCAGCCCCAGCATTTT.

The chain joins TRBV4-1 to TRBJ1-2, with 10 bases lining up with TRBD1. The CDR3 runs 17 residues. Germline lookup yields CDR1 MGHRA and CDR2 YSYEKL. Trimming removed 0 bases from V and 2 bases from J; junction bases left unmatched: 6. The CDR3 nucleotides are TGCGCCAGCAGCCAAGATGGGACAGGGGCCCCAAACTATGGCTACACCTTC. Encoded protein: CASSQDGTGAPNYGYTF.